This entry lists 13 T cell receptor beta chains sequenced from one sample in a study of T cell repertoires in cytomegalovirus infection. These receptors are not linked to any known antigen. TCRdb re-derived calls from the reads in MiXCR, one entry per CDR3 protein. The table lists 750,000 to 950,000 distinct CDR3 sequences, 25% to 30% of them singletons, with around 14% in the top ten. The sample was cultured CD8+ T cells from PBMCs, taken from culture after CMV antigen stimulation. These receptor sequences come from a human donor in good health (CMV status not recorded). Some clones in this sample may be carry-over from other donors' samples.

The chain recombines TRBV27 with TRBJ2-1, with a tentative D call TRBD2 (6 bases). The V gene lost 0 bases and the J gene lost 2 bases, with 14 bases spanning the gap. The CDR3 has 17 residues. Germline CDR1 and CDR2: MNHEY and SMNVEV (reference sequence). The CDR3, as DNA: TGTGCCAGCAGTTTATCGTACGGGGGAAGTCCCTACAATGAGCAGTTCTTC. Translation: CASSLSYGGSPYNEQFF.

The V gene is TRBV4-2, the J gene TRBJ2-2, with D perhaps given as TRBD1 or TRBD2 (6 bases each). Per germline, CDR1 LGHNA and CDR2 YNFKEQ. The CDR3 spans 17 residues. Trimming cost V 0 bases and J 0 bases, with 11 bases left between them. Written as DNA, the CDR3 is TGTGCCAGCAGCCAAGATTTGGGGGGCTCGAACACCGGGGAGCTGTTTTTT. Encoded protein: CASSQDLGGSNTGELFF.

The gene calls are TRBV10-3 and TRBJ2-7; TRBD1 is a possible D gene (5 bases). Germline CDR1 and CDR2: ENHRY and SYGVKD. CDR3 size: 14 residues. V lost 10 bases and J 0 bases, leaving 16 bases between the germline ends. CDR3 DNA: TGTGCCACCAAAGAGCCGACAGACTCCTACGAGCAGTACTTC. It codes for CATKEPTDSYEQYF.

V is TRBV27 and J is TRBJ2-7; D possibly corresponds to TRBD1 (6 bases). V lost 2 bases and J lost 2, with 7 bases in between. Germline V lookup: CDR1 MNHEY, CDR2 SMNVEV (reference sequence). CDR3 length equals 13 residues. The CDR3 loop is CASSLEGAYEQYF. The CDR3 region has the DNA TGTGCCAGCAGTTTAGAGGGGGCCTACGAGCAGTACTTC.

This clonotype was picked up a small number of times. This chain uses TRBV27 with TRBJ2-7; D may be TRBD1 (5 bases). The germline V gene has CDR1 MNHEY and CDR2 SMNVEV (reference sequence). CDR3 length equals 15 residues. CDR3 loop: CASSLSRASSYEQYV. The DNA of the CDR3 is TGTGCCAGCAGCTTATCCAGGGCCAGCTCCTACGAGCAGTACGTC.

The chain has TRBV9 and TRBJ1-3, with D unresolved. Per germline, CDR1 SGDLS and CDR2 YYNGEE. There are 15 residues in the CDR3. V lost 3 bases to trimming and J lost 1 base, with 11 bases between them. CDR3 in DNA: TGTGCCAGCAGCGGGTCGACCCCATCTGGAAACACCATATATTTT. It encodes CASSGSTPSGNTIYF. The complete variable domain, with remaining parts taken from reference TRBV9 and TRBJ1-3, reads DSGVTQTPKHLITATGQRVTLRCSPRSGDLSVYWYQQSLDQGLQFLIQYYNGEERAKGNILERFSAQQFPDLHSELNLSSLELGDSALYFCASSGSTPSGNTIYFGEGSWLTVV.

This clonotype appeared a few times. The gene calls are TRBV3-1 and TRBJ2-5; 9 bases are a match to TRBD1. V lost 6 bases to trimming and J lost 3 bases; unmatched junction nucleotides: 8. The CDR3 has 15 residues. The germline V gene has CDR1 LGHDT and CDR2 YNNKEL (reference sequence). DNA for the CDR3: TGTGCCAGCAGAGCGGACAGGGGACTGAAAGAGACCCAGTACTTC. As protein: CASRADRGLKETQYF.

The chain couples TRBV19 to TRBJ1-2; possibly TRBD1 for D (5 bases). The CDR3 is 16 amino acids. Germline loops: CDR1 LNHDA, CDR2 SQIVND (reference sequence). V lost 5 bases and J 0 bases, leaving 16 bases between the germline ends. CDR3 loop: CASSPRGRGANYGYTF. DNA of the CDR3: TGTGCCAGTAGTCCAAGGGGCCGCGGAGCTAACTATGGCTACACCTTC.

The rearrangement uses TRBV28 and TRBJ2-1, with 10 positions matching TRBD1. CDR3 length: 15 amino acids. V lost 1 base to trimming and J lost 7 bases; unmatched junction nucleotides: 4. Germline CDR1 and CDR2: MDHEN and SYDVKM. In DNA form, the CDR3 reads TGTGCCAGCAGTTTATTTTTGGGACAGGGGAATGAGCAGTTCTTC. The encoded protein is CASSLFLGQGNEQFF.

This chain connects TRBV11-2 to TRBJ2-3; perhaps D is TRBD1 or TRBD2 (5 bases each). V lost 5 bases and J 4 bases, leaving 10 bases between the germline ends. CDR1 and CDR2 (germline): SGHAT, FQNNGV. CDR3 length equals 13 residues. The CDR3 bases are TGTGCCAGCAGCCCCATGGGACCAGATACGCAGTATTTT. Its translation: CASSPMGPDTQYF.

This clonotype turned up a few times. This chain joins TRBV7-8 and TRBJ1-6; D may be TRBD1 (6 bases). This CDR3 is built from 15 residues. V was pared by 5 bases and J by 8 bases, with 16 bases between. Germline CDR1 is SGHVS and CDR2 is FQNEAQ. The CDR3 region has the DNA TGTGCCAGCAGCCTCAGGGGACGGACGGATTCACCCCTCCACTTT. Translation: CASSLRGRTDSPLHF.

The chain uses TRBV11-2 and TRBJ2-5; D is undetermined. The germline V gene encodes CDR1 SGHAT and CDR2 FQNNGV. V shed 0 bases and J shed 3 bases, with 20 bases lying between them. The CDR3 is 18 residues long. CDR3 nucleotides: TGTGCCAGCAGCTTAGATCCTTATTCGACAATTCCTAAAGAGACCCAGTACTTC. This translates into CASSLDPYSTIPKETQYF.

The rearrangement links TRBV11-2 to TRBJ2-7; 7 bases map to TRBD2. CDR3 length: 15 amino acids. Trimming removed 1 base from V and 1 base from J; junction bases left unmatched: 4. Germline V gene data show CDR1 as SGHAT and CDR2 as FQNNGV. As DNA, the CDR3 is TGTGCCAGCAGCTTAGGGCGGGGAGGGTCCTACGAGCAGTACGTC. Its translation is CASSLGRGGSYEQYV.